This TCR beta chain was retrieved from a study of T-cell memory formation after mild COVID-19. MiXCR, run by TCRdb on the 5' RACE reads, gives a single entry per CDR3 protein. The table includes approximately 350,000 distinct CDR3 sequences, 13% to 15% detected once. Germline V CDR1 and CDR2: SGHTA, FQGNSA. The junction had 4 bases not matched to a gene; V was cut back by 0 bases and J by 7 bases. This CDR3 spans 14 amino acids. This clonotype was obtained from a man aged 18-30 years who had mild COVID-19 (a few samples of this study predate the infection). Cell type and time point are not known. Source material: PBMCs or a T cell subset sorted from them (not recorded which). The chain has TRBV7-2 and TRBJ2-3, with 7 bases aligning to TRBD1. CDR3 nucleotides: TGTGCCAGCAGCTTAGCGCAGGGGGTTAATACGCAGTATTTT. Translated, it gives CASSLAQGVNTQYF.